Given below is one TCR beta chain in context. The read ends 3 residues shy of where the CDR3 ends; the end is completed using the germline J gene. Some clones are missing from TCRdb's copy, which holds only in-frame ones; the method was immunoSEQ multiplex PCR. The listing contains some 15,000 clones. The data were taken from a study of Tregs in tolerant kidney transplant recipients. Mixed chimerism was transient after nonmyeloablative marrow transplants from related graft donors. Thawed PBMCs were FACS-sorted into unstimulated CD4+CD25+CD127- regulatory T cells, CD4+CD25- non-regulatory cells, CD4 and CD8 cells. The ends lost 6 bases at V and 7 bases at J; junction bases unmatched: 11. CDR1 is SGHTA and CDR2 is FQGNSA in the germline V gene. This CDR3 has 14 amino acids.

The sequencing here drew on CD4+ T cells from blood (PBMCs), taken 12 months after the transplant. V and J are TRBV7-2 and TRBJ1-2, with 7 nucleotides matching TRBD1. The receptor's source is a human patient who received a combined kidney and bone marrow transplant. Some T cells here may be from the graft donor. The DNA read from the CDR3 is TGTGCCAGCAGGCCCGGCGGGACAGTCTTTGGC. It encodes CASRPGGTVFG. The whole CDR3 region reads CASRPGGTVFGYTF.